The 7 T cell receptor beta chains reported below all come from one sample, sequenced in a study of T cells in Graves' hyperthyroidism and ophthalmopathy. Amplified TCR beta CDR3 regions came from RNA transcripts. First-round RT-PCR targeting the TCR CDR3 was performed with the HTBI primer set. TCRdb independently ran MiXCR on the multiplex PCR reads; one entry per CDR3 protein. The table shows around 530,000 distinct CDR3 sequences, with about 15% occurring only once. Material: blood. All receptors come from a woman younger than 30 with Graves' ophthalmopathy.

The J gene is TRBJ1-6, the V gene TRBV11-2; 7 bases align to TRBD1. The CDR3 consists of 15 residues. V gave up 9 bases and J gave up 5 bases; unmatched junction bases: 10. The germline CDR1 and CDR2 sequences are SGHAT and FQNNGV. The CDR3 DNA is TGTGCCAGTCGACCCGGCGGGACAGATAATTCACCCCTCCACTTT. Its protein is CASRPGGTDNSPLHF. The whole variable domain, filled in from reference TRBV11-2 and TRBJ1-6, reads EAGVAQSPRYKIIEKRQSVAFWCNPISGHATLYWYQQILGQGPKLLIQFQNNGVVDDSQLPKDRFSAERLKGVDSTLKIQPAKLEDSAVYLCASRPGGTDNSPLHFGNGTRLTVT.

In nucleotides, the CDR3 is TGTGCCAGCAGCCCCTCGATCGTGGGCCGACAGGGGATTAGCACAGATACGCAGTATTTT. This encodes CASSPSIVGRQGISTDTQYF. The chain recombines TRBV3-1 with TRBJ2-3; 8 nucleotides align to TRBD1. V shed 4 bases and J 0 bases; nucleotides not matched to a gene: 18. This CDR3 contains 20 residues. The germline CDR1 and CDR2 sequences are LGHDT and YNNKEL (reference sequence).

This clonotype was counted at least ten times. The rearrangement links TRBV6-5 to TRBJ2-5; D ambiguous. CDR1 is MNHEY, CDR2 SVGAGI, per germline. Trimming stripped 9 bases from V and 6 bases from J, with 14 bases between. The CDR3 sequence is 12 residues long. Written as DNA, the CDR3 is TGTGCCAGAATGGAAGGGAACAAGACCCAGTACTTC. Translated: CARMEGNKTQYF.

This clonotype was counted many times. This rearrangement joins TRBV15 to TRBJ2-7; 12 bases agree with TRBD2. Germline-derived CDR1 and CDR2 are LNHNV and YYDKDF (reference sequence). J gave up 3 bases and V 3 bases, and 9 bases lay outside the gene matches. The CDR3 extends over 17 amino acids. DNA of the CDR3: TGTGCCACCAGCAGGGAGACCGGACTAGCGGGGAACTACGAGCAGTACTTC. Amino acids: CATSRETGLAGNYEQYF. Full variable domain (remainder filled in from reference TRBV15 and TRBJ2-7): DAMVIQNPRYQVTQFGKPVTLSCSQTLNHNVMYWYQQKSSQAPKLLFHYYDKDFNNEADTPDNFQSRRPNTSFCFLDIRSPGLGDTAMYLCATSRETGLAGNYEQYFGPGTRLTVT.

Concerning this clonotype: Possible read error: a much larger clone is one base away. This chain joins TRBV13 and TRBJ1-1; D call uncertain. Germline CDR1 PRHDT, CDR2 FYEKMQ (reference sequence). This CDR3 comprises 15 residues. The V end was cut by 5 bases, the J end by 6 bases, with 19 bases between. The CDR3 protein is CASSPHEGPGAEAFF. Here the CDR3 DNA reads TGTGCCAGCAGCCCCCACGAAGGGCCGGGCGCTGAAGCTTTCTTT.

This clonotype has at least ten counts. The CDR3 region is CASSAYWTSGSTYNEQFF. The CDR3 bases are TGTGCCAGCAGTGCTTACTGGACTAGCGGGAGCACCTACAATGAGCAGTTCTTC. The chain is built from TRBV2 and TRBJ2-1; 13 bases fit TRBD2. The V segment lost 4 bases and the J segment 2 bases; nucleotides outside the gene matches: 8. The CDR3 totals 18 residues. The germline V gene encodes CDR1 SNHLY and CDR2 FYNNEI.

This clonotype was counted many times. V and J are TRBV9 and TRBJ2-2; 8 bases agree with TRBD1. With V trimmed by 3 bases and J by 1 base, 2 bases remained unmatched. The length of the CDR3 is 15 residues. Germline CDR1 and CDR2: SGDLS and YYNGEE. CDR3 DNA sequence: TGTGCCAGCAGCGCAGGGACAGGGAACACCGGGGAGCTGTTTTTT. This sequence encodes CASSAGTGNTGELFF.